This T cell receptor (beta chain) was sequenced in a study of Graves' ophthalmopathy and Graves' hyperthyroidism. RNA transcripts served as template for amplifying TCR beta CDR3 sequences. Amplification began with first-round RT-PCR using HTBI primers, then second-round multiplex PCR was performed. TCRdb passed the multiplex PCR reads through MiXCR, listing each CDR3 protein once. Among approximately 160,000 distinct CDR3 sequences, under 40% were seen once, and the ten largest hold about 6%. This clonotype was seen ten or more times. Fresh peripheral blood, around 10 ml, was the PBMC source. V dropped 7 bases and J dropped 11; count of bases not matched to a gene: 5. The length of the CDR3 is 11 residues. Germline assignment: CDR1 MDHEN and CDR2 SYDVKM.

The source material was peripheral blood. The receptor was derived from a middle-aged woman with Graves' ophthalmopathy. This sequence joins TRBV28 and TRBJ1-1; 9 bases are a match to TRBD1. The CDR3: CASNWDRVAFF. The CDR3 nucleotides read TGTGCCAGCAACTGGGACAGGGTGGCTTTCTTT.